In its sample, the clone carrying this TCR beta chain was seen a few times. The record originates from a study of blood T cell repertoires in COVID-19. In the study overall: The analysed material was cDNA or gDNA that came from T cells, B-cell-depleted T cells, or PBMCs.

Generated by immunoSEQ multiplex PCR, the TCRdb table keeps only in-frame clones and is missing some. The sample records 250,000 to 300,000 clones, 80% to 90% being singletons. In terms of age and location, participants ranged from roughly 18 to 100 years and lived in about two dozen US areas. V dropped 7 bases and J dropped 13; count of bases not matched to a gene: 8. There are 10 residues in the CDR3. Germline assignment: CDR1 GTSNPN and CDR2 SVGIG (reference sequence). The V call is TRBV30, the J call TRBJ1-2, with TRBD1 matching 8 bases. The clonotype originates from a man younger than 40 with acute COVID-19. Sequenced sample: PBMCs or T cells enriched from blood (not recorded which). The CDR3 loop reads CASDRAVPTF. Here the CDR3 DNA reads TGTGCCTCGGACAGGGCAGTTCCCACCTTC.